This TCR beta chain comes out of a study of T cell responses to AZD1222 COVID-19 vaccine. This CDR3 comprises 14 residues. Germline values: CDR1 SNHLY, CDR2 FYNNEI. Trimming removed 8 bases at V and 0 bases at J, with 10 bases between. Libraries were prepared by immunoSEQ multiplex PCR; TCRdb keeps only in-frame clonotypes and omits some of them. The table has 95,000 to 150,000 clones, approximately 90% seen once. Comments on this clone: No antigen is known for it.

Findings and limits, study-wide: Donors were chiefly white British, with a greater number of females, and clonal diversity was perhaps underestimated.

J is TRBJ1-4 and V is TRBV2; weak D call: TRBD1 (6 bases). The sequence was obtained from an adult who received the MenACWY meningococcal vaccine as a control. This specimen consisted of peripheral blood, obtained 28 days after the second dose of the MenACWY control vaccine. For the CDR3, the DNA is TGTGCCAGCGTCGAGGGGGCAACTAATGAAAAACTGTTTTTT. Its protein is CASVEGATNEKLFF.